The clone carrying this T cell receptor (beta chain) was counted only a few times. This record belongs to a study of shared clonotypes between healthy human individuals. Profiling relied on immunoSEQ multiplex PCR, and the TCRdb table lists in-frame clones only, not all of them. The sample comprises over 850,000 clones, about four fifths of which are singletons, and under 0.8% rests with the top ten. The sequencing input was memory CD4+ T cells from PBMCs. The sample's subset: CD45RA-negative fraction. This clonotype was sampled from a man younger than 35 in good health. Some clones in this sample may be carry-over from other donors' samples.

CDR3 sequence reads: CASSRRSALNNEKLFF. DNA for the CDR3: TGCGCCAGCAGTCGCCGGTCCGCGTTAAATAATGAAAAACTGTTTTTT. The V call is TRBV23-1, the J call TRBJ1-4; the D is unclear. TRBV23-1 is filed as an ORF, its function uncertain. This CDR3 has 16 amino acids. The V and J ends lost 4 bases and 4 bases respectively, with 16 bases between them.